Presented here are 9 T cell receptor beta chains from one specimen sequenced in a study of cytomegalovirus exposure and HLA in healthy donors. Method: immunoSEQ multiplex PCR; TCRdb's copy keeps in-frame clones and lacks some. The sample yields roughly 100,000 clones, approximately 95% seen once. The sequenced sample was PBMCs. These receptors were taken from a woman between 18 and 30 years old in good health and CMV-seronegative.

The genes are TRBV5-1 and TRBJ2-2; D might be TRBD2 (5 bases). Between the trimmed V and J ends, which lost 4 bases and 3 bases, there was a span of 10 bases. This CDR3 has 14 amino acids. The V gene's germline CDR1 is SGHRS and CDR2 YFSETQ. The CDR3 DNA reads TGCGCCAGCAGCCCCGGGATCTACACCGGGGAGCTGTTTTTT. As protein: CASSPGIYTGELFF.

V is TRBV23-1 and J is TRBJ2-7, with 9 bases matching TRBD1. TRBV23-1 falls under the ORF class, with uncertain function. J lost 5 bases, V lost 7 bases, and 15 bases had no gene match. CDR3 length: 16 residues. The CDR3 region is CASNLLWTGDLNEQYF. CDR3 coding DNA: TGCGCCAGCAATCTCCTCTGGACAGGGGACCTTAACGAGCAGTACTTC.

CDR3 sequence reads: CASSPQVSYNEQFF. DNA of the CDR3: TGTGCCAGCAGCCCCCAGGTGTCCTACAATGAGCAGTTCTTC. This chain uses TRBV11-3 with TRBJ2-1, with D uncertain. From germline, CDR1 is SGHNT and CDR2 YENEEA. The CDR3 runs to 14 residues. Trimming removed 5 bases at V and 1 base at J, with 9 bases between.

The V and J genes are TRBV6-5 and TRBJ1-2; D remains unclear. This CDR3 is 14 amino acids long. The V gene's germline CDR1 is MNHEY and CDR2 SVGAGI. V was trimmed by 2 bases and J by 1 base, leaving 8 bases between them. This CDR3 reads CASSYDGINYGYTF. In DNA form, the CDR3 reads TGTGCCAGCAGTTACGACGGGATTAACTATGGCTACACCTTC.

V and J are TRBV6-5 and TRBJ1-2; possible D gene TRBD1, 6 bases. The CDR3 spans 13 residues. Per the germline V gene, CDR1 is MNHEY and CDR2 is SVGAGI. V shed 2 bases and J shed 8 bases, with 12 bases lying between them. This CDR3 reads CASSYEGGRGYTF. DNA of the CDR3: TGTGCCAGCAGTTACGAAGGGGGAAGGGGCTACACCTTC.

This clone has a handful of counts. The rearrangement links TRBV27 to TRBJ2-1; TRBD1 is a possible D gene (6 bases). The V end lost 7 bases, the J end lost 9 bases, and 19 bases lay between the germline ends. There are 14 residues in the CDR3. CDR1 is MNHEY and CDR2 is SMNVEV in the germline V gene (reference sequence). The CDR3 region has the DNA TGTGCCAGCAAAGGTGCAGGGGACGATGCTGAGCAGTTCTTC. This gives the protein CASKGAGDDAEQFF.

This chain joins TRBV19 and TRBJ1-2; weak D call: TRBD1 (5 bases). This CDR3 spans 14 amino acids. V shed 1 base and J shed 4 bases, with 10 bases lying between them. Germline V gives CDR1 LNHDA, CDR2 SQIVND (reference sequence). Written as DNA, the CDR3 is TGTGCCAGTAGTATAGGGACACCACCCTATGGCTACACCTTC. Translated: CASSIGTPPYGYTF.

The gene calls are TRBV7-9 and TRBJ1-5; perhaps TRBD1 as D (5 bases). The germline V and J ends were trimmed by 5 bases and 1 base, with 9 bases remaining between them. The CDR3 is 14 residues long. Germline CDR1 reads SEHNR; CDR2 reads FQNEAQ (reference sequence). CDR3 DNA: TGTGCCAGCAGCACGGGACTGAGCAATCAGCCCCAGCATTTT. This translates into CASSTGLSNQPQHF.

V and J are TRBV27 and TRBJ2-1; no clear D. The germline CDR1 and CDR2 sequences are MNHEY and SMNVEV (reference sequence). The CDR3 covers 11 residues. Deletions cut 4 bases from V and 6 bases from J, with 4 bases between. The CDR3 protein is CASSSSNEQFF. Written as DNA, the CDR3 is TGTGCCAGCAGTTCTAGCAATGAGCAGTTCTTC.